The clone carrying this T cell receptor beta chain was seen many times. This entry comes from a study of T-cell reconstitution after alpha-beta-depleted transplantation in children. As it was prepared, the TCRbeta library received unique molecular identifiers. TCRdb processed the PCR reads anew with MiXCR; each CDR3 protein has one entry. The table shows fewer than 95,000 distinct CDR3 sequences, with less than 15% occurring only once. Germline CDR1 and CDR2: SEHNR and FQNEAQ (reference sequence). This CDR3 is 12 amino acids long. Trimming removed 5 bases from V and 7 bases from J, with 11 bases in between.

The input for sequencing was PBMCs from the stem cell graft donor, taken from the stem cell graft. This chain links TRBV7-9 with TRBJ1-1, with D maybe TRBD1 (5 bases). The clonotype was recovered from a human donor who donated a stem cell graft to a child with inherited bone marrow failure. The CDR3 nucleotides are TGTGCCAGCAGCCTCCGGGGGGATGAAGCTTTCTTT. Protein sequence: CASSLRGDEAFF.